The present T cell receptor (beta chain) was sequenced within a study of tumor and adjacent non-tumor tissue in lung cancer. Study-level information: Histology: about a dozen adenocarcinoma, a couple of squamous cell carcinoma, 1 small cell lung cancer.

This sample's RNA came from whole unsorted tissue. Newly diagnosed lung cancer patients had thoracic surgery in China, August–late 2014, without prior chemotherapy. Germline V gives CDR1 MGHRA, CDR2 YSYEKL. This CDR3 has 16 residues. A word on this clonotype: Its antigen remains unidentified. A junction end diverges from the germline sequence, so it may reflect a read error.

Three rounds of nested PCR, following a modified ARM-PCR protocol, produced the TCRbeta library. TCRdb used MiXCR to reprocess the multiplex PCR reads, holding one entry per CDR3 protein. Of 78,000 or so distinct CDR3 sequences listed, approximately 79% were seen once; the top ten hold roughly 13%. Whole-study results and caveats: Patients with more diverse tumor TCRs had worse survival. In normal lung, the top 100 clones were significantly more dominant than in tumor.

The sequenced material came from lung tumor tissue. This sequence originates from a woman aged 45-60 years with non-small cell lung cancer. The rearrangement uses TRBV4-1 and TRBJ2-5; D is uncertain. The CDR3: CASNQAKRNGQEAQYF. DNA for the CDR3: TGCGCCAGCAACCAAGCCAAGAGGAACGGCCAAGAGGCCCAGTATTTC.